This TCR beta chain was captured in a study of T cell responses to AZD1222 COVID-19 vaccine. General study points: Among the donors, most were white British and more were female, and clonal diversity was possibly underestimated.

Repertoires were generated with immunoSEQ multiplex PCR, while TCRdb's copy carries only in-frame clones and drops some. The repertoire holds about 220,000 clones, with roughly 91% as singletons. This CDR3 comprises 13 residues. The germline V and J ends were trimmed by 5 bases and 4 bases, with 9 bases remaining between them. Germline values: CDR1 SEHNR, CDR2 FQNEAQ (reference sequence). This clone showed up just once. What it recognizes is unknown. Sequenced material: peripheral blood, taken on day 0 of MenACWY control vaccination. The chain combines TRBV7-9 with TRBJ2-1, with a weak D call TRBD1 (6 bases). This receptor was taken from an adult in good health. The CDR3 region is CASSDGQYNEQFF. The CDR3 nucleotides read TGTGCCAGCAGCGACGGACAGTACAATGAGCAGTTCTTC.